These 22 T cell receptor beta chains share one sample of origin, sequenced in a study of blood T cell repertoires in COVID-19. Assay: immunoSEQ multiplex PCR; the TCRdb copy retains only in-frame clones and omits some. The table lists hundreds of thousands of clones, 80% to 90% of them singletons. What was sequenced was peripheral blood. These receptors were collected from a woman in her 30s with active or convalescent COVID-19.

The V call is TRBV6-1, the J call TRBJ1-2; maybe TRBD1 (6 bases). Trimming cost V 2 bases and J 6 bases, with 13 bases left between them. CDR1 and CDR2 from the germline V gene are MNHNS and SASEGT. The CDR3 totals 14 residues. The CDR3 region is CASSEWKQGHGYTF. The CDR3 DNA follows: TGTGCCAGCAGTGAATGGAAACAGGGCCATGGCTACACCTTC.

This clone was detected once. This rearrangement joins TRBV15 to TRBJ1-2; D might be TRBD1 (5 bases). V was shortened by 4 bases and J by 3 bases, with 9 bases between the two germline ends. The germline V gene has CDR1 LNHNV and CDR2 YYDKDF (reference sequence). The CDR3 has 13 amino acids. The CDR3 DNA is TGTGCCACCAGCACCACAGGTTACTATGGCTACACCTTC. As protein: CATSTTGYYGYTF.

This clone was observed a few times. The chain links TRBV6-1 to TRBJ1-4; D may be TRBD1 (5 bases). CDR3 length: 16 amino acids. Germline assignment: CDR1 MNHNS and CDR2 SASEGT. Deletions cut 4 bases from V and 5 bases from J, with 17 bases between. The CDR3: CASSVTAVGHNEKLFF. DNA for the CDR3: TGTGCCAGCAGTGTTACGGCCGTAGGACACAATGAAAAACTGTTTTTT.

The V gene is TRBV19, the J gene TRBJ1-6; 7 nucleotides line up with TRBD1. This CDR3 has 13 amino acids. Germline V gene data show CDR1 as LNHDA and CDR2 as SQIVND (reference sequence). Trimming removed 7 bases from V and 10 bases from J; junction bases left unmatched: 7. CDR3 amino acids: CASNTGELSPLHF. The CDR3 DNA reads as TGTGCCAGTAACACAGGGGAGCTGTCACCCCTCCACTTT.

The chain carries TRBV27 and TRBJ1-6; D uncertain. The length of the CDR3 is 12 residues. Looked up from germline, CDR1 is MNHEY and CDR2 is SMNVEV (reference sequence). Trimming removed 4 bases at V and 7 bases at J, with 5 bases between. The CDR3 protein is CASSWENSPLHF. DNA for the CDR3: TGTGCCAGCAGTTGGGAGAATTCACCCCTCCACTTT.

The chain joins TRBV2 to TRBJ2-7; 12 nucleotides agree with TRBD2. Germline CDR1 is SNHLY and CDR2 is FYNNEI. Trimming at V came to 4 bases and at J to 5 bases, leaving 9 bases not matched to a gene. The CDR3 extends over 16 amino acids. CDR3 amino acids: CASSVLTSGSLNEQYF. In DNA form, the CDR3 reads TGTGCCAGCAGTGTCCTGACTAGCGGGAGTCTGAACGAGCAGTACTTC.

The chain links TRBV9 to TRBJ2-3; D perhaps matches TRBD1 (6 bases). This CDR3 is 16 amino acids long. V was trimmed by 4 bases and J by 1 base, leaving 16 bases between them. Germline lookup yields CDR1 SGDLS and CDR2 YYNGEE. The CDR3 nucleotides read TGTGCCAGCAGCCCCCTAGGGGGTACCGGCACAGATACGCAGTATTTT. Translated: CASSPLGGTGTDTQYF.

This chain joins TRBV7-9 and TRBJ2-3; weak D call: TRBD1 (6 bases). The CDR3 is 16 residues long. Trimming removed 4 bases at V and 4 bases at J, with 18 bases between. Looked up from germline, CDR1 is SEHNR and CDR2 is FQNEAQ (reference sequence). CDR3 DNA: TGTGCCAGCAGCTCCTCCGGGACAATTCCTTCAGATACGCAGTATTTT. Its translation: CASSSSGTIPSDTQYF.

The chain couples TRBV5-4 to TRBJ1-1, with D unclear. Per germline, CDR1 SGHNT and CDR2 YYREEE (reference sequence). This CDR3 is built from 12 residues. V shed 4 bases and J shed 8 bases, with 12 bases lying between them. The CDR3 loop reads CASSLMDSEAFF. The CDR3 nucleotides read TGTGCCAGCAGCCTGATGGACTCCGAAGCTTTCTTT.

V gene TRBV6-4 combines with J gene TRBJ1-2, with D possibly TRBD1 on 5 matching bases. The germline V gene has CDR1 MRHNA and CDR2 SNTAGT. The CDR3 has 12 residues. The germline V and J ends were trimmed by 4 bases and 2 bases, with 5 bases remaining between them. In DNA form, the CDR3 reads TGTGCCAGCAGTGCAGGGAACTATGGCTACACCTTC. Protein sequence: CASSAGNYGYTF.

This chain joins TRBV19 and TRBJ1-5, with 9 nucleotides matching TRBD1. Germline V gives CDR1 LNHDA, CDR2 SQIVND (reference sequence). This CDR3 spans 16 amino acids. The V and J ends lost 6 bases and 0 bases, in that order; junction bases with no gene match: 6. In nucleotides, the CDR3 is TGTGCCAGTAGCTCGGGACAGGGAGTTAGCAATCAGCCCCAGCATTTT. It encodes CASSSGQGVSNQPQHF.

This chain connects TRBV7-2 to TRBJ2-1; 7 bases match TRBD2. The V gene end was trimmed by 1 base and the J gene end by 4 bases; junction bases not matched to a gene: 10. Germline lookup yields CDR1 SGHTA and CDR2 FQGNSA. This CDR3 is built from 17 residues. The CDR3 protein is CASSLGHWAGEYNEQFF. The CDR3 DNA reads TGTGCCAGCAGCTTAGGTCATTGGGCGGGGGAGTACAATGAGCAGTTCTTC.

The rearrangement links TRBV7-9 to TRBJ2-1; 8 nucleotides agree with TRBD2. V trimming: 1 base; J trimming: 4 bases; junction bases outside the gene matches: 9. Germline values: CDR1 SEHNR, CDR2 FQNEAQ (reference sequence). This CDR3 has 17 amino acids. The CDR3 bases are TGTGCCAGCAGCTTAGGGCCGGGACTAGAGATTTACAATGAGCAGTTCTTC. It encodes CASSLGPGLEIYNEQFF.

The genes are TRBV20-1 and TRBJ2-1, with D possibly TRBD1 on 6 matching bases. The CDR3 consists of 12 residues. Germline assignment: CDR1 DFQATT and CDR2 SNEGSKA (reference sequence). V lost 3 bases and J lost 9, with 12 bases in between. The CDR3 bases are TGCAGTGCTAGTGACAAAGGGGGTGAGCAGTTCTTC. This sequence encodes CSASDKGGEQFF.

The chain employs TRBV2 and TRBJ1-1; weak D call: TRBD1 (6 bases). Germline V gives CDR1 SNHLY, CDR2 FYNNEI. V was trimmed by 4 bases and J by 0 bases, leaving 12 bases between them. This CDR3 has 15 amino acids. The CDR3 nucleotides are TGTGCCAGCAGTGCACAGACAGGTATGAACACTGAAGCTTTCTTT. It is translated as CASSAQTGMNTEAFF. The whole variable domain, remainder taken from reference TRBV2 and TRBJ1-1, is EPEVTQTPSHQVTQMGQEVILRCVPISNHLYFYWYRQILGQKVEFLVSFYNNEISEKSEIFDDQFSVERPDGSNFTLKIRSTKLEDSAMYFCASSAQTGMNTEAFFGQGTRLTVV.

As DNA, the CDR3 is TGCGCCAGCAGTTTCTCGGGCGGGGGGGACACTGAAGCTTTCTTT. It encodes CASSFSGGGDTEAFF. The chain has TRBV4-1 and TRBJ1-1; D might be TRBD1 (5 bases). Germline V CDR1 and CDR2: MGHRA, YSYEKL. The CDR3 is 15 amino acids. The germline V and J ends were trimmed by 6 bases and 3 bases, with 17 bases remaining between them.

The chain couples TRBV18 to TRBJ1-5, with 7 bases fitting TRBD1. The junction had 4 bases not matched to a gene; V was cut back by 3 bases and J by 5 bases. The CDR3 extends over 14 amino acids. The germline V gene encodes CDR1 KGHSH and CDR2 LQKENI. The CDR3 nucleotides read TGTGCCAGCTCACCCCTTGGACAGGATCAGCCCCAGCATTTT. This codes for CASSPLGQDQPQHF.

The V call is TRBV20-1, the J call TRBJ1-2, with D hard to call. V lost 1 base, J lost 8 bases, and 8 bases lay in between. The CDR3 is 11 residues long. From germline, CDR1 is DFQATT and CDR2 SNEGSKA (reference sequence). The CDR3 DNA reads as TGCAGTGCTAGAGTGAGGGAGGGCTACACCTTC. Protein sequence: CSARVREGYTF.

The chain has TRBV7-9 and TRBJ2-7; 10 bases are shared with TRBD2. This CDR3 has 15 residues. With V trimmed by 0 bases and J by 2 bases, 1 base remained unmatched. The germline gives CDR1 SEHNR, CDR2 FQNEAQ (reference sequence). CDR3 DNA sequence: TGTGCCAGCAGCTTAGCTCTAGCGGGGGCCTACGAGCAGTACTTC. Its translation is CASSLALAGAYEQYF.

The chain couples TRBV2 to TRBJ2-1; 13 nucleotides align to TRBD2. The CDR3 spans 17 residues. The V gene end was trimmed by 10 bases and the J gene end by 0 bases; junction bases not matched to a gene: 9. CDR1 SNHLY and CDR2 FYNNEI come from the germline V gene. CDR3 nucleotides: TGTGCCACCTGTCAGACTAGCGGGGGGAGCTCCTACAATGAGCAGTTCTTC. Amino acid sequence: CATCQTSGGSSYNEQFF.

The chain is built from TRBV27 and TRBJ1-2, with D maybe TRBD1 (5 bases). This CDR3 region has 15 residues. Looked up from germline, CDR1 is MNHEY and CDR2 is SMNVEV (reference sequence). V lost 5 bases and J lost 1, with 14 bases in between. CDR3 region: CASSPEGVVNYGYTF. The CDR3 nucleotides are TGTGCCAGCAGTCCCGAAGGGGTTGTTAACTATGGCTACACCTTC.

As DNA, the CDR3 is TGTGCCAGCAGTAAGAAGGCAGGCTTTTGGGAGCAGTACTTC. Translating gives CASSKKAGFWEQYF. The rearrangement uses TRBV6-6 and TRBJ2-7; D is uncertain. V dropped 5 bases and J dropped 7 bases, with 18 bases sitting between them. The CDR3 contains 14 residues. In germline, CDR1 is MNHNY, CDR2 SVGAGI (reference sequence).